This T cell receptor beta chain was captured in a study of PD-1 blockade in classical Hodgkin lymphoma. In the study overall: Treatment was intravenous nivolumab, 3 mg/kg every 2 weeks, until progression.

Each patient's relapse followed autologous stem cell transplantation, and brentuximab vedotin exposure varied. Points from the study as a whole: Nivolumab initiated under 1 year post-ASCT led to patient exclusion. Baseline diversity in complete responders resembled that of newly diagnosed patients. At C4D1, TCR diversity had climbed significantly for CD4+ cells, though not for CD8+ cells.

As regards this clone: Its antigen is as yet unknown.

Produced via immunoSEQ multiplex PCR; TCRdb's table is partial and in-frame only. The table lists some 96,000 clones, over 85% of them singletons. Deletions cut 6 bases from V and 0 bases from J, with 9 bases between. CDR3 length: 14 amino acids. Germline CDR1 reads MNHNS; CDR2 reads SASEGT. The receptor comes from a human donor with classical Hodgkin lymphoma. The rearrangement joins TRBV6-1 to TRBJ2-1; TRBD2 might be the D (6 bases). Here the sequenced sample was peripheral blood mononuclear cells (PBMCs), taken at baseline. Written as DNA, the CDR3 is TGTGCCAGCAGCGACGGGAGCTCCTACAATGAGCAGTTCTTC. Translated: CASSDGSSYNEQFF.